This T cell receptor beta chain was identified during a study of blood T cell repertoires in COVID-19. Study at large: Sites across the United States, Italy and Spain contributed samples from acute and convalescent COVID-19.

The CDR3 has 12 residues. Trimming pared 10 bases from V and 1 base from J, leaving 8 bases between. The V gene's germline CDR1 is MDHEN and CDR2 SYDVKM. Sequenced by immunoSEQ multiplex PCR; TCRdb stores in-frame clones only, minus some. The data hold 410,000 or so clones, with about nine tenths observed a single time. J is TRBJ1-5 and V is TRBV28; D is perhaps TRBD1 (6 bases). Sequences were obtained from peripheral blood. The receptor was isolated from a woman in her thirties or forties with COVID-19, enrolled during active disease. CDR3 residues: CATGGSNQPQHF. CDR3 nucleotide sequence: TGTGCCACGGGGGGCAGCAATCAGCCCCAGCATTTT.